This entry describes one TCR beta chain. In the source study's methods: The authors estimated nucleated cell counts from reference gene primer amplification. TCRdb's table, derived via immunoSEQ multiplex PCR, lists solely in-frame clones and lacks some. Clonal size and the V and J genes are those of that table, whereas D and trimming came from the DNA. The table includes 70,000 to 100,000 clones, roughly four fifths detected once. The record originates from a study of blood T cell repertoires in COVID-19. Overall study: Material from acute and convalescent COVID-19 was sourced from the United States, Italy and Spain. PBMCs, B-cell-depleted T cells, or T cells provided the cDNA or gDNA that made up the material.

The CDR3 has 18 residues. V gene TRBV21-1 combines with J gene TRBJ2-7; the table's D gene call, TRBD2, was not cross checked with the DNA. TRBV21-1 is deemed a pseudogene. Sequenced sample: peripheral blood. This sequence was found in a man over 45 with active or convalescent COVID-19. The CDR3: CASSRRGLAGGCRNEQYV. CDR3 DNA: TGTGCCAGCAGCCGCCGCGGACTAGCGGGGGGGTGTAGGAACGAGCAGTACGTC.